This TCR beta chain came from a study of STAT3 mutations in large granular lymphocyte leukemia. Findings of the study overall: Every T-LGLL patient had at least one immunodominant TCRbeta clonotype. TCR clonotype switching after therapy occurred in about 30% of the 18 patients.

Here immunoSEQ multiplex PCR was the method, and the copy in TCRdb shows in-frame clones only, minus some. The sample carries about 39,000 clones, around 80% recorded once. Germline CDR1 SEHNR, CDR2 FQNEAQ (reference sequence). The CDR3 is 17 residues long. V gave up 5 bases and J gave up 4 bases; unmatched junction bases: 12. With regard to this clone: Its antigen is undetermined.

The receptor was derived from a human donor with T large granular lymphocyte leukemia. Some clones in this sample may be carry-over from other donors' samples. The material sequenced was PBMCs. This chain links TRBV7-9 with TRBJ2-1; 9 nucleotides line up with TRBD2. The CDR3 bases are TGTGCCAGCAGCGGGGGGAGTTTAGCGGGGGAGTACAATGAGCAGTTCTTC. Protein: CASSGGSLAGEYNEQFF.